The 19 T cell receptor beta chains presented below share a single source sample, sequenced in a study of T cells in Graves' hyperthyroidism and ophthalmopathy. Researchers amplified the TCR beta CDR3 regions from RNA transcripts. An initial round of RT-PCR targeting the TCR CDR3 relied on the HTBI primer set. TCRdb processed the multiplex PCR reads anew with MiXCR; each CDR3 protein has one entry. This repertoire shows hundreds of thousands of distinct CDR3 sequences, 13% to 15% found once; its top ten account for 10%. Material: blood. Receptor source: a woman aged 18-35 years with Graves' hyperthyroidism.

This chain links TRBV24-1 with TRBJ2-5; no clear D gene. The germline CDR1 and CDR2 sequences are KGHDR and SFDVKD. The V and J ends lost 9 bases and 0 bases respectively, with 7 bases between them. The CDR3 is made up of 12 amino acids. DNA for the CDR3: TGTGCCACCGCCAGTGACCAAGAGACCCAGTACTTC. The encoded protein is CATASDQETQYF.

This clonotype has a count of ten or more. The CDR3 sequence: CASRKGPDRVYTEAFF. In nucleotides, the CDR3 is TGTGCCAGCAGGAAGGGGCCCGACAGGGTTTACACTGAAGCTTTCTTT. This sequence joins TRBV2 and TRBJ1-1; 7 bases match TRBD1. Unmatched junction bases numbered 13, after V lost 6 bases and J lost 3 bases. This CDR3 is built from 16 residues. CDR1 is SNHLY, CDR2 FYNNEI, per germline.

This clonotype was detected a few times. J is TRBJ1-4 and V is TRBV7-3, with TRBD1 matching over 8 bases. Germline CDR1 SGHTA, CDR2 FQGTGA. With V trimmed by 5 bases and J by 6 bases, 11 bases remained unmatched. The CDR3 length is 16 residues. Written as DNA, the CDR3 is TGTGCCAGCAGCCAGGAGGCAGGGGGCGCGTATGAAAAACTGTTTTTT. The encoded protein is CASSQEAGGAYEKLFF.

In its sample, this clonotype was seen a few times. One base away lies a much larger clone, so this may be a sequencing read error. The rearrangement links TRBV11-3 to TRBJ2-1; 7 bases are a match to TRBD2. In germline, CDR1 is SGHNT, CDR2 YENEEA. The CDR3 covers 14 residues. The trim removed 5 bases at V and 6 bases at J, leaving 7 bases unmatched. The CDR3: CASSLLAASNEQFF. The CDR3 nucleotides read TGTGCCAGCAGCCTTCTAGCGGCGAGCAATGAGCAGTTCTTC.

This clonotype has just a few counts. This chain links TRBV29-1 with TRBJ1-1, with D unresolved. Germline CDR1 and CDR2: SQVTM and ANQGSEA. This CDR3 has 12 residues. V was cut by 4 bases and J by 7 bases, with 13 bases left in between. This CDR3 is CSVVMGSIEAFF. The CDR3 DNA reads as TGCAGCGTTGTGATGGGGAGTATTGAAGCTTTCTTT. The variable domain in full, completed from reference TRBV29-1 and TRBJ1-1, reads SAVISQKPSRDICQRGTSLTIQCQVDSQVTMMFWYRQQPGQSLTLIATANQGSEATYESGFVIDKFPISRPNLTFSTLTVSNMSPEDSSIYLCSVVMGSIEAFFGQGTRLTVV.

This clonotype was seen at least ten times. The rearrangement uses TRBV29-1 and TRBJ1-1; D is possibly TRBD1 (5 bases). This CDR3 region has 13 residues. Germline V gives CDR1 SQVTM, CDR2 ANQGSEA. With 3 bases removed from V and 5 bases from J, the gap between germline ends came to 13 bases. The CDR3 nucleotides read TGCAGCGTTGACGCAGGGTGGAGGACTGAAGCTTTCTTT. Translated, it gives CSVDAGWRTEAFF.

This clonotype was seen a few times. V usage is TRBV18 and J usage is TRBJ2-6; maybe TRBD2 (5 bases). V lost 3 bases and J 0 bases, leaving 15 bases between the germline ends. This CDR3 is built from 18 residues. Germline lookup yields CDR1 KGHSH and CDR2 LQKENI. The CDR3 DNA is TGTGCCAGCTCACCGCAGCACTCGGGGTCCTCTGGGGCCAACGTCCTGACTTTC. This gives the protein CASSPQHSGSSGANVLTF.

This clonotype was counted ten times or more. The CDR3 spells CASSQPMRGQGYSTEAFF. The CDR3 DNA follows: TGTGCCAGCAGCCAACCGATGCGGGGACAGGGGTACTCCACTGAAGCTTTCTTT. The rearrangement links TRBV3-1 to TRBJ1-1; 10 bases map to TRBD1. This CDR3 is 18 amino acids long. The germline gives CDR1 LGHDT, CDR2 YNNKEL (reference sequence). V lost 2 bases and J lost 4; bases outside the gene matches: 13.

The chain links TRBV29-1 to TRBJ1-1; 7 bases fit TRBD1. The germline V gene has CDR1 SQVTM and CDR2 ANQGSEA. V shed 8 bases and J 5 bases; nucleotides not matched to a gene: 11. The CDR3 consists of 13 residues. The CDR3 DNA follows: TGCAGCATGTTAACAGGGGCAGGGACTGAAGCTTTCTTT. It yields the protein CSMLTGAGTEAFF.

This clonotype was detected a few times. V usage is TRBV11-2 and J usage is TRBJ1-1; the D is unclear. Germline assignment: CDR1 SGHAT and CDR2 FQNNGV. The V and J ends lost 4 bases and 3 bases respectively, with 15 bases between them. The CDR3 covers 15 residues. The CDR3 DNA follows: TGTGCCAGCAGCTCTACCCTCCATATGGACACTGAAGCTTTCTTT. The encoded protein is CASSSTLHMDTEAFF. The full variable domain, its missing parts supplied by reference TRBV11-2 and TRBJ1-1, is EAGVAQSPRYKIIEKRQSVAFWCNPISGHATLYWYQQILGQGPKLLIQFQNNGVVDDSQLPKDRFSAERLKGVDSTLKIQPAKLEDSAVYLCASSSTLHMDTEAFFGQGTRLTVV.

This clonotype has a count of ten or more. The chain has TRBV6-2 or TRBV6-3 and TRBJ2-1; 9 positions match TRBD2. CDR3 length: 18 residues. The J segment lost 9 bases and the V segment lost 7 bases, leaving 22 bases of the junction unmatched. Germline CDR1 MNHEY, CDR2 SVGEGT. The DNA of the CDR3 is TGTGCCAGCACCCCCAGGGGGACTAGCAACTACGGGCAAGGTGAGCAGTTCTTC. This encodes CASTPRGTSNYGQGEQFF.

Turning to this clonotype: This may come from a read error, since a much larger clone is one base off. This sequence joins TRBV2 and TRBJ2-7; 7 bases map to TRBD1. Judging by the DNA end, TRBJ2-1 fits better; the J call may be wrong. Germline values: CDR1 SNHLY, CDR2 FYNNEI. The CDR3 totals 15 residues. CDR3 nucleotide sequence: TGTGCCAGCAGGCCAGCCACAGGGGCCTCCTACGAGCAGTTCTTC. Its protein product is CASRPATGASYEQFF.

This clonotype was detected many times. The chain joins TRBV20-1 to TRBJ1-1; a possible D gene is TRBD1 (5 bases). Per germline, CDR1 DFQATT and CDR2 SNEGSKA (reference sequence). The CDR3 extends over 12 amino acids. V was shortened by 0 bases and J by 4 bases, with 6 bases between the two germline ends. The CDR3 DNA reads as TGCAGTGCTAGAGAAGGGACCACTGAAGCTTTCTTT. It yields the protein CSAREGTTEAFF.

The sample holds many counts of this clonotype. This chain uses TRBV6-1 with TRBJ1-1; D not resolved. V dropped 5 bases and J dropped 7 bases, with 26 bases sitting between them. The CDR3 extends over 17 amino acids. Germline-derived CDR1 and CDR2 are MNHNS and SASEGT. CDR3 in DNA: TGTGCCAGCAGTCCTGCTATAGGTTTGGTCCAGCGTCATGAAGCTTTCTTT. This gives the protein CASSPAIGLVQRHEAFF.

This clonotype showed up many times. CDR3 in DNA: TGTGCCAGCTCACCACGCGCAGGGACGGCTGAAGCTTTCTTT. Translation gives CASSPRAGTAEAFF. V is TRBV18 and J is TRBJ1-1, with D tentatively TRBD1 (5 bases). This CDR3 spans 14 amino acids. With 1 base removed from V and 6 bases from J, the gap between germline ends came to 12 bases. Germline V gene data show CDR1 as KGHSH and CDR2 as LQKENI.

This clonotype was picked up a small number of times. This chain connects TRBV20-1 to TRBJ1-2; no clear D. From germline, CDR1 is DFQATT and CDR2 SNEGSKA (reference sequence). The CDR3 is 11 amino acids. V was shortened by 4 bases and J by 2 bases, with 5 bases between the two germline ends. The CDR3 here is CSAIPNYGYTF. CDR3 nucleotide sequence: TGCAGTGCTATACCGAACTATGGCTACACCTTC.

The V call is TRBV19, the J call TRBJ1-1; D is undetermined. Trimming left V 4 bases short and J 1 base short, with 7 bases between. This CDR3 is 13 amino acids long. Germline-derived CDR1 and CDR2 are LNHDA and SQIVND (reference sequence). CDR3 in DNA: TGTGCCAGTAGTAAGGGAAGGAACACTGAAGCTTTCTTT. Translation: CASSKGRNTEAFF.

The chain combines TRBV29-1 with TRBJ2-3; D is tentatively TRBD1 or TRBD2 (5 bases each). In germline, CDR1 is SQVTM, CDR2 ANQGSEA. Trimming left V 7 bases short and J 6 bases short, with 20 bases between. This CDR3 has 14 amino acids. The DNA for the CDR3 is TGCAGCGCCGAAAGAGGGGCTAGCAGGGATACGCAGTATTTT. As protein: CSAERGASRDTQYF.

This clonotype was counted between two and nine times. Here the CDR3 reads CAWTLRSGNTIYF. DNA for the CDR3: TGTGCCTGGACACTCCGCTCTGGAAACACCATATATTTT. The genes are TRBV30 and TRBJ1-3; D uncertain. The CDR3 extends over 13 amino acids. Germline CDR1 reads GTSNPN; CDR2 reads SVGIG (reference sequence). Deletions cut 4 bases from V and 0 bases from J, with 7 bases between.